These 6 T cell receptor beta chains share one sample of origin, sequenced in a study of T-cell memory formation after mild COVID-19. TCRdb re-called the 5' RACE reads with MiXCR, one entry per CDR3 protein. The sample records around 340,000 distinct CDR3 sequences, roughly 13% being singletons. The sample was PBMCs or a T cell subset sorted from them (not recorded which). These receptors were taken from a man between 18 and 35 years old who had mild COVID-19 (a few samples of this study predate the infection). Cell type and time point are not known.

This clonotype was detected only a few times. The chain is built from TRBV9 and TRBJ2-3, with no clear D. This CDR3 is 12 amino acids long. Germline CDR1 is SGDLS and CDR2 is YYNGEE. Trimming cost V 0 bases and J 6 bases, with 5 bases left between them. The CDR3 sequence is CASSVDTDTQYF. In DNA form, the CDR3 reads TGTGCCAGCAGCGTAGATACCGATACGCAGTATTTT.

This clonotype was seen only a few times. The DNA of the CDR3 is TGTGCCAGCAGCGAGCAGGGGGCTAATTCACCCCTCCACTTT. It translates to CASSEQGANSPLHF. This sequence joins TRBV12-3 or TRBV12-4 and TRBJ1-6; 8 bases are a match to TRBD1. V lost 6 bases to trimming and J lost 6 bases; unmatched junction nucleotides: 4. The CDR3 consists of 14 residues.

This clonotype was picked up many times. This rearrangement joins TRBV4-3 to TRBJ2-1, with 10 bases that match TRBD2. There are 15 residues in the CDR3. Germline lookup yields CDR1 LGHNA and CDR2 YSLEER. V was pared by 2 bases and J by 9 bases, with 7 bases of the junction left unmatched. CDR3 coding DNA: TGCGCCAGCAGCCAAAACTGGGCTAGCGGGGGTGAGCAGTTCTTC. This encodes CASSQNWASGGEQFF.

This clonotype was seen a few times. The chain employs TRBV18 and TRBJ1-1, with D hard to call. CDR3 size: 15 residues. The germline V and J ends were trimmed by 0 bases and 3 bases, with 11 bases remaining between them. Looked up from germline, CDR1 is KGHSH and CDR2 is LQKENI. The CDR3 DNA follows: TGTGCCAGCTCACCACCTGGAGGGTGGGACACTGAAGCTTTCTTT. The encoded protein is CASSPPGGWDTEAFF.

CDR3 DNA: TGTGCCAGCAGTTTACAGCCTTATAGCAATCAGCCCCAGCATTTT. Amino acid sequence: CASSLQPYSNQPQHF. The chain joins TRBV27 to TRBJ1-5; D unresolved. Germline lookup yields CDR1 MNHEY and CDR2 SMNVEV (reference sequence). V was clipped by 2 bases and J by 0 bases, with 8 bases between them. The CDR3 consists of 15 residues.

The chain carries TRBV7-2 and TRBJ1-3; tentative D call: TRBD1 (5 bases). CDR3 length: 15 residues. The V gene lost 7 bases and the J gene lost 0 bases, with 13 bases spanning the gap. Germline CDR1 is SGHTA and CDR2 is FQGNSA. The CDR3 region is CASTRDGLSGNTIYF. The CDR3 DNA follows: TGTGCCAGCACCAGGGACGGTCTCTCTGGAAACACCATATATTTT.